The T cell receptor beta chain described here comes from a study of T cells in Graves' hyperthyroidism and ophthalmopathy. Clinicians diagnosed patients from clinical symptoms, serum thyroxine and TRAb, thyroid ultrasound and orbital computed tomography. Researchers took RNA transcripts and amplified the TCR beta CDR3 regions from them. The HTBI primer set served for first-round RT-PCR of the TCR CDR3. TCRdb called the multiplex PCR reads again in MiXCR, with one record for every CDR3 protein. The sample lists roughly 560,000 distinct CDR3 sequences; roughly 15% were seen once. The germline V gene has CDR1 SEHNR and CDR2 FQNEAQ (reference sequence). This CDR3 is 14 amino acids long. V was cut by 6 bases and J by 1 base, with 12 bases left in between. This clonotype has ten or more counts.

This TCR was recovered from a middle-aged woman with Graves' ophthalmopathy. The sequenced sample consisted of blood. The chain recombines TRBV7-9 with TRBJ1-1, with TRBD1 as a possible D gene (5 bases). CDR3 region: CASSSTVGNTEAFF. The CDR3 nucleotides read TGTGCCAGCAGTTCGACAGTGGGGAACACTGAAGCTTTCTTT.